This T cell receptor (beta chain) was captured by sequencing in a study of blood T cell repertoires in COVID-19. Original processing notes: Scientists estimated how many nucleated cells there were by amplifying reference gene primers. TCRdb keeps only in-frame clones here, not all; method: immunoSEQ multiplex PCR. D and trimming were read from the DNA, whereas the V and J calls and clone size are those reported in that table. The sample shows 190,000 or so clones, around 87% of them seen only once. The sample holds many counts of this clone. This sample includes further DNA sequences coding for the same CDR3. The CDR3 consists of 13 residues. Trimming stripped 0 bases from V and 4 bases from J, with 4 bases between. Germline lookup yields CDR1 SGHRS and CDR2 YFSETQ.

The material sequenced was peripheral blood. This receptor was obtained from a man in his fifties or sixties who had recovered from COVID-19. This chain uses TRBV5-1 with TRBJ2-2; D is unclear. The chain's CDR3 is CASSLDSTGELFF. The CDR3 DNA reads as TGCGCCAGCAGCTTGGACAGCACCGGGGAGCTGTTTTTT.